Following are 21 T cell receptor beta chains from one sample sequenced in a study of cytomegalovirus exposure and HLA in healthy donors. 60 Vbeta and 13 Jbeta primers were used in PCR. Data came from immunoSEQ multiplex PCR; TCRdb stores just in-frame clones and leaves some out. Here the sample spans approximately 120,000 clones, over 65% being singletons. Sample: PBMCs. Source of these receptors: a man in his late teens or twenties in good health and CMV-seropositive.

This clone has just one count. This chain uses TRBV5-4 with TRBJ1-1; TRBD1 matches 7 bases. J lost 0 bases, V lost 4 bases, and 3 bases had no gene match. CDR1 and CDR2 from the germline V gene are SGHNT and YYREEE (reference sequence). CDR3 size: 14 residues. This CDR3 is CASSPGQVNTEAFF. As DNA, the CDR3 is TGTGCCAGCAGCCCCGGACAGGTGAACACTGAAGCTTTCTTT. The whole variable domain, remainder taken from reference TRBV5-4 and TRBJ1-1, is ETGVTQSPTHLIKTRGQQVTLRCSSQSGHNTVSWYQQALGQGPQFIFQYYREEENGRGNFPPRFSGLQFPNYSSELNVNALELDDSALYLCASSPGQVNTEAFFGQGTRLTVV.

The chain couples TRBV4-2 to TRBJ2-4; TRBD1 agrees at 7 bases. CDR1 is LGHNA and CDR2 is YNFKEQ in the germline V gene. CDR3 size: 18 residues. Losses at the gene ends were 0 bases for V and 0 bases for J; bases not matched to a gene: 8. The CDR3 bases are TGTGCCAGCAGCCAAGATACGGGACAGACACTAGCCAAAAACATTCAGTACTTC. It specifies CASSQDTGQTLAKNIQYF.

The chain has TRBV11-2 and TRBJ1-2; 10 bases align to TRBD1. From germline, CDR1 is SGHAT and CDR2 FQNNGV. The CDR3 is 14 residues long. The J segment lost 7 bases and the V segment lost 1 base, leaving 3 bases of the junction unmatched. The CDR3 bases are TGTGCCAGCAGCTTAGCCGGGACAGGGGCTGGCTACACCTTC. This codes for CASSLAGTGAGYTF.

The V gene is TRBV29-1, the J gene TRBJ1-2; 7 nucleotides agree with TRBD1. The CDR3 has 13 residues. With V trimmed by 6 bases and J by 0 bases, 4 bases remained unmatched. Germline V gene data show CDR1 as SQVTM and CDR2 as ANQGSEA. This CDR3 reads CSVAGTANYGYTF. Here the CDR3 DNA reads TGCAGCGTAGCCGGGACAGCTAACTATGGCTACACCTTC.

V gene TRBV6-1 combines with J gene TRBJ1-1; D gene ambiguous. This CDR3 is 13 amino acids long. CDR1 and CDR2 from the germline V gene are MNHNS and SASEGT. The V end was cut by 4 bases, the J end by 3 bases, with 9 bases between. CDR3 residues: CASSVGEHTEAFF. CDR3 coding DNA: TGTGCCAGCAGTGTCGGGGAACACACTGAAGCTTTCTTT.

The chain has TRBV5-4 and TRBJ2-3, with 10 bases fitting TRBD1. Germline loops: CDR1 SGHNT, CDR2 YYREEE (reference sequence). The CDR3 contains 18 residues. The trim removed 1 base at V and 4 bases at J, leaving 12 bases unmatched. The CDR3 DNA follows: TGTGCCAGCAGCTTGTTAGGGTATGGACAGGGGGGAGCAGATACGCAGTATTTT. The encoded protein is CASSLLGYGQGGADTQYF.

A remark on this clone: The same CDR3 also results from other DNA sequences found in this sample. V gene TRBV13 combines with J gene TRBJ2-7; 7 bases align to TRBD1. Germline CDR1 and CDR2: PRHDT and FYEKMQ (reference sequence). V gave up 5 bases and J gave up 2 bases; unmatched junction bases: 6. The CDR3 has 14 amino acids. The CDR3 spells CASSPRTGTYEQYF. In DNA form, the CDR3 reads TGTGCCAGCAGCCCCCGGACAGGTACCTACGAGCAGTACTTC. The entire variable domain, with the rest obtained from reference TRBV13 and TRBJ2-7, is as follows: AAGVIQSPRHLIKEKRETATLKCYPIPRHDTVYWYQQGPGQDPQFLISFYEKMQSDKGSIPDRFSAQQFSDYHSELNMSSLELGDSALYFCASSPRTGTYEQYFGPGTRLTVT.

This sequence joins TRBV2 and TRBJ2-1; 9 nucleotides line up with TRBD2. The germline V gene encodes CDR1 SNHLY and CDR2 FYNNEI. The CDR3 loop spans 16 amino acids. After removal of 6 bases from V and 2 bases from J, the junction contained 8 bases not matched to a gene. CDR3 loop: CASRPLGLAPYNEQFF. The CDR3 region has the DNA TGTGCCAGCAGACCCCTGGGACTAGCCCCCTACAATGAGCAGTTCTTC.

The chain links TRBV4-1 to TRBJ1-1; the match to TRBD1 covers 9 bases. CDR1 is MGHRA and CDR2 is YSYEKL in the germline V gene. The CDR3 covers 18 residues. With V trimmed by 1 base and J by 0 bases, 9 bases remained unmatched. CDR3 amino acids: CASSQVVRDRAMNTEAFF. Here the CDR3 DNA reads TGCGCCAGCAGCCAAGTGGTACGGGACAGGGCGATGAACACTGAAGCTTTCTTT.

In the case of this clone: This same CDR3 is encoded by further DNA sequences in the sample. The chain is built from TRBV19 and TRBJ2-1; tentative D call: TRBD2 (5 bases). Germline CDR1 reads LNHDA; CDR2 reads SQIVND (reference sequence). The length of the CDR3 is 13 residues. V lost 3 bases and J 4 bases, leaving 7 bases between the germline ends. CDR3 DNA sequence: TGTGCCAGTAGTATTTCGGGGTACAATGAGCAGTTCTTC. Encoded protein: CASSISGYNEQFF.

The CDR3 DNA reads as TGTGCCATCAGGGTGGACAGTTCGAATGAGCAGTTCTTC. It specifies CAIRVDSSNEQFF. J is TRBJ2-1 and V is TRBV10-3; D might be TRBD1 (6 bases). The germline V and J ends were trimmed by 6 bases and 7 bases, with 13 bases remaining between them. CDR1 is ENHRY and CDR2 is SYGVKD in the germline V gene. There are 13 residues in the CDR3.

The chain is built from TRBV19 and TRBJ1-1, with a weak D call TRBD1 (6 bases). The V end lost 7 bases, the J end lost 1 base, and 22 bases lay between the germline ends. CDR1 is LNHDA and CDR2 is SQIVND in the germline V gene (reference sequence). The CDR3 is made up of 17 amino acids. Written as DNA, the CDR3 is TGTGCCAGTATCGGCAGGGGAAACCTGACCTGGAACACTGAAGCTTTCTTT. This encodes CASIGRGNLTWNTEAFF.

Notes on this clone: Other nucleotide sequences from this sample produce the same CDR3. The chain has TRBV18 and TRBJ2-5; D may be TRBD1 (5 bases). The CDR3 spans 14 residues. Germline CDR1 KGHSH, CDR2 LQKENI. Trimming removed 3 bases at V and 4 bases at J, with 12 bases between. The CDR3 sequence: CASSPSGQGETQYF. The DNA for the CDR3 is TGTGCCAGCTCACCCTCCGGGCAGGGAGAGACCCAGTACTTC.

The CDR3 spells CASSPPNSGGSTDTQYF. The CDR3 DNA follows: TGTGCCAGCTCACCACCGAATAGCGGGGGTAGCACAGATACGCAGTATTTT. The chain joins TRBV18 to TRBJ2-3; the match to TRBD2 covers 9 bases. Germline V gene sequence: CDR1 KGHSH, CDR2 LQKENI. There are 17 residues in the CDR3. Losses at the gene ends were 0 bases for V and 0 bases for J; bases not matched to a gene: 4.

This sequence joins TRBV6-6 and TRBJ2-5, with D uncertain. This CDR3 comprises 15 residues. Germline CDR1 is MNHNY and CDR2 is SVGAGI (reference sequence). V was cut by 2 bases and J by 3 bases, with 13 bases left in between. The CDR3 DNA reads as TGTGCCAGCAGTTACCTCGCCGGGTTCAAAGAGACCCAGTACTTC. Its translation is CASSYLAGFKETQYF.

The rearrangement links TRBV15 to TRBJ1-2; a weak D match, TRBD1 (6 bases). There are 14 residues in the CDR3. V was shortened by 3 bases and J by 2 bases, with 10 bases between the two germline ends. In germline, CDR1 is LNHNV, CDR2 YYDKDF (reference sequence). The DNA of the CDR3 is TGTGCCACCAGCAGGGAAGACAGGAACTATGGCTACACCTTC. This translates into CATSREDRNYGYTF.

The rearrangement uses TRBV5-6 and TRBJ2-7; D is perhaps TRBD2 (5 bases). CDR3 length: 13 residues. CDR1 and CDR2 from the germline V gene are SGHDT and YYEEEE. The V gene lost 5 bases and the J gene lost 3 bases, with 12 bases spanning the gap. The CDR3 loop is CASSGRHLYEQYF. CDR3 coding DNA: TGTGCCAGCAGTGGGAGACACCTCTACGAGCAGTACTTC.

V and J are TRBV19 and TRBJ1-5; possibly TRBD1 for D (5 bases). CDR1 and CDR2 (germline): LNHDA, SQIVND (reference sequence). V was clipped by 3 bases and J by 3 bases, with 12 bases between them. This CDR3 has 15 amino acids. In nucleotides, the CDR3 is TGTGCCAGTAGTATGGGCAGGGACTTCAATCAGCCCCAGCATTTT. Protein sequence: CASSMGRDFNQPQHF.

The rearrangement uses TRBV11-2 and TRBJ1-5; 8 bases are shared with TRBD1. This CDR3 spans 15 amino acids. Trimming at V came to 5 bases and at J to 5 bases, leaving 8 bases not matched to a gene. Per germline, CDR1 SGHAT and CDR2 FQNNGV. The CDR3 loop is CASSPRTGLDQPQHF. The CDR3 DNA is TGTGCCAGCAGCCCCCGGACAGGGTTGGATCAGCCCCAGCATTTT.

This chain links TRBV27 with TRBJ2-5; 11 bases align to TRBD2. CDR3 size: 14 residues. In germline, CDR1 is MNHEY, CDR2 SMNVEV (reference sequence). The V and J ends lost 3 bases and 4 bases, in that order; junction bases with no gene match: 1. The CDR3, as DNA: TGTGCCAGCAGTTTCCTAGCGGGGGGAGAGACCCAGTACTTC. This sequence encodes CASSFLAGGETQYF.

This chain uses TRBV6-5 with TRBJ1-6, with 10 bases matching TRBD1. After removal of 3 bases from V and 8 bases from J, the junction contained 4 bases not matched to a gene. Germline-derived CDR1 and CDR2 are MNHEY and SVGAGI. The CDR3 is 15 amino acids. This CDR3 reads CASSYRDRGDSPLHF. The CDR3 bases are TGTGCCAGCAGTTATCGGGACAGGGGAGATTCACCCCTCCACTTT.